This TCR beta chain came from a study of beta chain features in type 1 diabetes. Study background: Age, gender and cell yields were alike across patients and healthy donors. Whole-study findings and limits: Compared to healthy donors, patients appeared to have naive, central memory and Treg TCRB repertoires that were more alike.

Purity exceeding 98% was reached by all sorted populations. This CDR3 has 15 amino acids. V was cut by 0 bases and J by 14 bases, with 18 bases left in between. The V gene's germline CDR1 is SGHRS and CDR2 YFSETQ. cDNA synthesis used the whole RNA isolate, giving expressed TCRB sequences. This table comes from immunoSEQ multiplex PCR, and its TCRdb copy is limited to in-frame clones, with some not included. The data hold about 140,000 clones, with less than 10% observed a single time. A word on this clone: Its matching antigen is unknown.

Sequencing was done on a sample of central memory CD4+ T cells from blood. This rearrangement joins TRBV5-1 to TRBJ1-6; the D is unclear. This TCR came from a woman aged 40 to 50 in good health. The CDR3 coding sequence is TGCGCCAGCAGCTTGGACGGGTCCGAATTTGAGGCCCTCCACTTT. Translating gives CASSLDGSEFEALHF.